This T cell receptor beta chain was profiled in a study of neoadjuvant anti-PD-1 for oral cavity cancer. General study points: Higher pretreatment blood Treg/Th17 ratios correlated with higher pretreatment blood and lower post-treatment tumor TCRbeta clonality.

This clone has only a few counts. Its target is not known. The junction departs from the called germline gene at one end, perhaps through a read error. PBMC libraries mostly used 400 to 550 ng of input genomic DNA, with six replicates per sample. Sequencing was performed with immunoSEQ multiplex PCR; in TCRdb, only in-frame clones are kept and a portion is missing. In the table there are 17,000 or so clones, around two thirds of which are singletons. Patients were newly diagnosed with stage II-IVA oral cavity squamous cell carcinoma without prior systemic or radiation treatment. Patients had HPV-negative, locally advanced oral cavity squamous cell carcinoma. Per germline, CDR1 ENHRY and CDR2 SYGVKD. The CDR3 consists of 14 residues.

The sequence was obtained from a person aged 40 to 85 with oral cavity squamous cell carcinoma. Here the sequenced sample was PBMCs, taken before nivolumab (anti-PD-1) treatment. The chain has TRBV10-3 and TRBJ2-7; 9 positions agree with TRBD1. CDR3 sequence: CAIGEQGANYEQYF. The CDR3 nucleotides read TGTGCCATCGGTGAACAGGGGGCGAACTACGAGCAGTACTTC.